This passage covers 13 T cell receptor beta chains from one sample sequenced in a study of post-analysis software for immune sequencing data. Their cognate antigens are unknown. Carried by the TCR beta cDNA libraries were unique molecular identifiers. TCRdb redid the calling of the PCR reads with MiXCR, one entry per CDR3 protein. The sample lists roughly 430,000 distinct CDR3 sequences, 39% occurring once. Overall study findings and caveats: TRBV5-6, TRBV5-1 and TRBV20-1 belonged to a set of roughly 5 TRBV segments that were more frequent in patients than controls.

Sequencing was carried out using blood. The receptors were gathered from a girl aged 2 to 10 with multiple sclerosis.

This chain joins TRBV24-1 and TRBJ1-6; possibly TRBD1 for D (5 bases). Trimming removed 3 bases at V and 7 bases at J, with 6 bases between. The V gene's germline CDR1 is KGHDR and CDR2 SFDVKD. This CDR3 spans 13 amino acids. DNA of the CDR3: TGTGCCACCAGTGATCGACAGAATTCACCCCTCCACTTT. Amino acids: CATSDRQNSPLHF.

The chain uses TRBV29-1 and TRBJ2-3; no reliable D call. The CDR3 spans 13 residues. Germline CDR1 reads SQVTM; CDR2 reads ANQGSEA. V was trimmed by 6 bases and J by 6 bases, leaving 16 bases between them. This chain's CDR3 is CSVPNVNWDTQYF. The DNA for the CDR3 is TGCAGCGTGCCGAATGTGAATTGGGATACGCAGTATTTT.

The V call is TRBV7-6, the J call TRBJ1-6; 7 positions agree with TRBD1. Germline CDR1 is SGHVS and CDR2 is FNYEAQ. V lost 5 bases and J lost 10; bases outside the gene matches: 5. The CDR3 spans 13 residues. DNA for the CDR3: TGTGCCAGCAGCACGGACAGGAGCTCACCCCTCCACTTT. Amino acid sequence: CASSTDRSSPLHF. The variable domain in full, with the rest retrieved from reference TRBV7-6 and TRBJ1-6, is GAGVSQSPRYKVTKRGQDVALRCDPISGHVSLYWYRQALGQGPEFLTYFNYEAQQDKSGLPNDRFSAERPEGSISTLTIQRTEQRDSAMYRCASSTDRSSPLHFGNGTRLTVT.

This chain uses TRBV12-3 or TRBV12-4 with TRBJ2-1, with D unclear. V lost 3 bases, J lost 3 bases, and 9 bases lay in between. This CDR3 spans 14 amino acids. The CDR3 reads CASSFGQDYNEQFF. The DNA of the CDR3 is TGTGCCAGCAGTTTCGGGCAGGACTACAATGAGCAGTTCTTC.

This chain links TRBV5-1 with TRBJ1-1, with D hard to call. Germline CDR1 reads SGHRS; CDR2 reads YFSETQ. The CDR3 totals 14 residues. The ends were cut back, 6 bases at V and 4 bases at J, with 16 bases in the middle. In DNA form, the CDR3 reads TGCGCCAGCACCCAACAGCCCTTGGGCACTGAAGCTTTCTTT. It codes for CASTQQPLGTEAFF.

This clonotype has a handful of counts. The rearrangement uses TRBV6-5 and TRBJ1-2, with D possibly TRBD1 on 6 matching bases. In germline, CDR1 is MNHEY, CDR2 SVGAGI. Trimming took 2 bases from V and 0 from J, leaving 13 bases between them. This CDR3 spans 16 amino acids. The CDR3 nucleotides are TGTGCCAGCAGTTACCTTGGACAGACTTCTAACTATGGCTACACCTTC. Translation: CASSYLGQTSNYGYTF.

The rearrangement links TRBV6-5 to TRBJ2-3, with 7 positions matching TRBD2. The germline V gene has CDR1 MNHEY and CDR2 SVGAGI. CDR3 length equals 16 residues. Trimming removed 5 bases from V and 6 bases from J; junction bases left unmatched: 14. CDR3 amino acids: CASSVSRLAPEDTQYF. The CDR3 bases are TGTGCCAGCAGTGTATCGAGACTAGCCCCTGAGGATACGCAGTATTTT.

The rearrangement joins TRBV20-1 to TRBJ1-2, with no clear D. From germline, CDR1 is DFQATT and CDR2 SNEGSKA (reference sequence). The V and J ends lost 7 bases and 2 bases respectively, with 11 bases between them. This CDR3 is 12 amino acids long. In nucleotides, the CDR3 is TGCAGTGAGGCCAGCGTCAACTATGGCTACACCTTC. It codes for CSEASVNYGYTF.

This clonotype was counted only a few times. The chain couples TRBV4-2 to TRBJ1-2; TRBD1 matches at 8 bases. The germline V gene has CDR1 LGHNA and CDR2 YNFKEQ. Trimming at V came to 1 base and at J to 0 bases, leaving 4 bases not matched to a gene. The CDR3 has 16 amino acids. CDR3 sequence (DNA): TGTGCCAGCAGCCAAGGACAGGGGCCTTCTAACTATGGCTACACCTTC. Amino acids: CASSQGQGPSNYGYTF.

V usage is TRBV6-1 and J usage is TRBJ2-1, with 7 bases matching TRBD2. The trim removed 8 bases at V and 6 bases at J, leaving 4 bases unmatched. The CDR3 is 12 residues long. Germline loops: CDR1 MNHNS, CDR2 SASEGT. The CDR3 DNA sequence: TGTGCCAGCGCGACGGGAGGCAATGAGCAGTTCTTC. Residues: CASATGGNEQFF.

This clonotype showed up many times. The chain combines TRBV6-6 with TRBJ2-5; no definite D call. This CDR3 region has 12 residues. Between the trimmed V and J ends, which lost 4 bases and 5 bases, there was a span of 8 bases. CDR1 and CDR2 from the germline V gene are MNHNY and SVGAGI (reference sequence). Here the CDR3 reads CASSSLGETQYF. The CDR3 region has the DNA TGTGCCAGCAGTTCTCTAGGGGAGACCCAGTACTTC.

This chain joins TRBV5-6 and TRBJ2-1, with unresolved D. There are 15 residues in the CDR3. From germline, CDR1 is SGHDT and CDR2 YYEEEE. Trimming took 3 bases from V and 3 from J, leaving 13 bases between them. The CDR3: CASSSFSSHYNEQFF. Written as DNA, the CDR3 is TGTGCCAGCAGCTCCTTTAGTAGTCACTACAATGAGCAGTTCTTC.

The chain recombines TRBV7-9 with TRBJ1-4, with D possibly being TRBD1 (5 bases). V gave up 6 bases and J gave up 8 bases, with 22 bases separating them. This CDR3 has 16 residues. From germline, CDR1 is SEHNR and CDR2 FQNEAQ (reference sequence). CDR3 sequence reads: CASSLGAWVGEEKLFF. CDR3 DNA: TGTGCCAGCAGTCTTGGGGCTTGGGTAGGAGAAGAAAAACTGTTTTTT.